One and the same sample provided the 32 T cell receptor beta chains below, sequenced in a study of T-cell reconstitution after alpha-beta-depleted transplantation in children. TCRbeta library construction was performed incorporating unique molecular identifiers. TCRdb ran MiXCR on the PCR reads and lists one entry per CDR3 protein. The table includes about 400,000 distinct CDR3 sequences, roughly 16% detected once. Specimen: PBMCs, mostly from graft donor cells, collected 360 days after TCRalphabeta/CD19-depleted stem cell transplant. The receptors were sampled from a boy in the first two years of life who had a stem cell transplant for Wiskott-Aldrich syndrome, so the T cells may come from the graft donor.

In its sample, this clonotype was seen many times. The V gene is TRBV6-1, the J gene TRBJ2-1; D might be TRBD1 (6 bases). The V end was cut by 6 bases, the J end by 0 bases, with 15 bases between. Germline values: CDR1 MNHNS, CDR2 SASEGT. This CDR3 is 16 amino acids long. CDR3 sequence (DNA): TGTGCCAGCAGCAGAACCGGGACAAGCTCCTACAATGAGCAGTTCTTC. Encoded protein: CASSRTGTSSYNEQFF.

Here the CDR3 reads CASRETGYSNQPQHF. CDR3 nucleotide sequence: TGTGCCAGCAGGGAGACAGGGTATAGCAATCAGCCCCAGCATTTT. The gene calls are TRBV12-3 or TRBV12-4 and TRBJ1-5; 7 bases are a match to TRBD1. J gave up 0 bases and V 6 bases, and 5 bases lay outside the gene matches. This CDR3 is built from 15 residues.

CDR3 sequence (DNA): TGTGCCACCAGCAGAGAGGTCAGGCAACCCTATGGCTACACCTTC. This encodes CATSREVRQPYGYTF. V is TRBV15 and J is TRBJ1-2; D unresolved. V lost 0 bases and J lost 4, with 12 bases in between. The germline V gene has CDR1 LNHNV and CDR2 YYDKDF (reference sequence). This CDR3 is built from 15 residues.

This chain joins TRBV7-2 and TRBJ2-1; D is possibly TRBD2 (6 bases). V was trimmed by 5 bases and J by 3 bases, leaving 14 bases between them. This CDR3 contains 15 residues. Germline V gives CDR1 SGHTA, CDR2 FQGNSA. CDR3 in DNA: TGTGCCAGCAGCCAGGGACTGGCTCTCTACAATGAGCAGTTCTTC. Encoded protein: CASSQGLALYNEQFF.

The chain combines TRBV12-3 or TRBV12-4 with TRBJ1-4; 7 bases align to TRBD1. This CDR3 has 17 residues. The junction had 15 bases not matched to a gene; V was cut back by 3 bases and J by 8 bases. The CDR3 sequence is CASSLILLNRGKEKLFF. CDR3 nucleotide sequence: TGTGCCAGCAGTTTGATTCTGTTGAACAGGGGAAAGGAAAAACTGTTTTTT.

The rearrangement uses TRBV12-5 and TRBJ2-7; D may correspond to TRBD1 or TRBD2 (5 bases each). CDR3 length: 17 amino acids. Per the germline V gene, CDR1 is LGHNT and CDR2 is FRNRAP. V lost 6 bases, J lost 4 bases, and 25 bases lay in between. The CDR3 DNA is TGTGCTAGTGGCCATCTTCCCCCGTGGGACGGACTTTACGAGCAGTACTTC. Protein sequence: CASGHLPPWDGLYEQYF.

The CDR3 bases are TGTGCCAGCACCAAGGTCCGAGACAGCGGTAATTCACCCCTCCACTTT. Translating gives CASTKVRDSGNSPLHF. The chain carries TRBV2 and TRBJ1-6; tentatively, D is TRBD1 (5 bases). The CDR3 totals 16 residues. Germline CDR1 reads SNHLY; CDR2 reads FYNNEI. The V end was cut by 7 bases, the J end by 6 bases, with 19 bases between.

This clonotype was detected a few times. This chain joins TRBV6-1 and TRBJ2-6; 11 bases line up with TRBD2. The V segment lost 5 bases and the J segment 1 base; nucleotides outside the gene matches: 4. This CDR3 comprises 17 residues. Germline loops: CDR1 MNHNS, CDR2 SASEGT. CDR3 bases: TGTGCCAGCAGTATAGCGGGAGGGCCGTCTGGGGCCAACGTCCTGACTTTC. The encoded protein is CASSIAGGPSGANVLTF.

This chain connects TRBV9 to TRBJ2-1; a weak D match, TRBD2 (5 bases). Germline V gives CDR1 SGDLS, CDR2 YYNGEE. V dropped 4 bases and J dropped 0 bases, with 11 bases sitting between them. This CDR3 region has 15 residues. For the CDR3, the DNA is TGTGCCAGCAGCCGGACTTACCTCTCCTACAATGAGCAGTTCTTC. Residues: CASSRTYLSYNEQFF.

The rearrangement uses TRBV12-3 or TRBV12-4 and TRBJ2-4; 9 nucleotides align to TRBD1. The J segment lost 0 bases and the V segment lost 8 bases, leaving 20 bases of the junction unmatched. This CDR3 region has 20 residues. In nucleotides, the CDR3 is TGTGCCAGCTCCTACCGTCCGGGACAGGGTTTGCCCCTAGCCAAAAACATTCAGTACTTC. Protein: CASSYRPGQGLPLAKNIQYF.

This clonotype occurred a few times. This chain uses TRBV7-8 with TRBJ2-7; weak D call: TRBD2 (5 bases). V lost 1 base and J lost 2, with 9 bases in between. The CDR3 covers 14 residues. CDR1 and CDR2 from the germline V gene are SGHVS and FQNEAQ. In nucleotides, the CDR3 is TGTGCCAGCAGCTTAGGGCGGGCCGCCTACGAGCAGTACTTC. The encoded protein is CASSLGRAAYEQYF.

The chain links TRBV4-1 to TRBJ2-3; the match to TRBD2 covers 7 bases. The junction had 4 bases not matched to a gene; V was cut back by 0 bases and J by 4 bases. The CDR3 sequence is 15 residues long. Germline CDR1 reads MGHRA; CDR2 reads YSYEKL. The CDR3 coding sequence is TGCGCCAGCAGCCAAGATGGGGCGGGAGCAGATACGCAGTATTTT. Its translation: CASSQDGAGADTQYF.

This clonotype has a count of ten or more. The chain links TRBV5-1 to TRBJ2-1, with TRBD2 matching 8 bases. Per germline, CDR1 SGHRS and CDR2 YFSETQ. The CDR3 extends over 14 amino acids. Losses at the gene ends were 6 bases for V and 6 bases for J; bases not matched to a gene: 8. The CDR3 nucleotides are TGCGCCAGCAACCGGGGGGGCCCGGGCAATGAGCAGTTCTTC. Protein: CASNRGGPGNEQFF.

This clonotype was counted only a few times. The rearrangement links TRBV18 to TRBJ2-2, with a weak D call TRBD1 (6 bases). The CDR3 covers 15 residues. The germline CDR1 and CDR2 sequences are KGHSH and LQKENI. V lost 6 bases, J lost 1 base, and 12 bases lay in between. CDR3 loop: CASSHRAVNTGELFF. The CDR3 DNA reads TGTGCCAGCTCGCACAGGGCGGTGAACACCGGGGAGCTGTTTTTT.

This chain links TRBV3-1 with TRBJ2-7; TRBD1 or TRBD2 may be the D gene (7 bases each). There are 15 residues in the CDR3. Germline V gene data show CDR1 as LGHDT and CDR2 as YNNKEL (reference sequence). Trimming cost V 4 bases and J 1 base, with 14 bases left between them. CDR3 region: CASSPSGGVSYEQYF. The CDR3 region has the DNA TGTGCCAGCAGCCCTTCAGGGGGGGTATCCTACGAGCAGTACTTC.

This clonotype was observed a few times. The J gene is TRBJ2-7, the V gene TRBV28; D might be TRBD1 or TRBD2, each matching 6 bases. CDR3 length equals 13 residues. Germline V gene sequence: CDR1 MDHEN, CDR2 SYDVKM. Trimming took off 8 bases at V and 3 bases at J, with 14 bases between the two ends. In DNA, the CDR3 is TGTGCCAGCCTACAGGGAGGTTTCTACGAGCAGTACTTC. Amino acid sequence: CASLQGGFYEQYF.

This chain uses TRBV2 with TRBJ2-1; unclear D gene. CDR1 SNHLY and CDR2 FYNNEI come from the germline V gene. The ends were cut back, 2 bases at V and 7 bases at J, with 12 bases in the middle. CDR3 size: 14 residues. DNA for the CDR3: TGTGCCAGCAGTGAAATTGGAGCTCGGAATGAGCAGTTCTTC. This sequence encodes CASSEIGARNEQFF.

In its sample, this clonotype was seen a few times. The genes are TRBV20-1 and TRBJ2-4, with D possibly being TRBD1 (6 bases). Trimming cost V 0 bases and J 1 base, with 7 bases left between them. The CDR3 is made up of 14 amino acids. CDR1 DFQATT and CDR2 SNEGSKA come from the germline V gene (reference sequence). The CDR3 loop reads CSARDGQAKNIQYF. The CDR3 DNA follows: TGCAGTGCTAGAGACGGACAGGCCAAAAACATTCAGTACTTC.

The chain couples TRBV7-2 to TRBJ2-1; tentatively, D is TRBD1 (6 bases). V lost 1 base to trimming and J lost 5 bases, with 6 bases between them. The CDR3 loop spans 13 amino acids. Germline-derived CDR1 and CDR2 are SGHTA and FQGNSA. The CDR3 reads CASSLGQDNEQFF. DNA for the CDR3: TGTGCCAGCAGCTTAGGACAGGACAATGAGCAGTTCTTC.

The V gene is TRBV7-7, the J gene TRBJ2-7; 9 nucleotides agree with TRBD1. In germline, CDR1 is SSHAT, CDR2 FNYEAQ (reference sequence). V lost 5 bases, J lost 5 bases, and 4 bases stayed unmatched. The CDR3 covers 13 residues. The chain's CDR3 is CASSRDREDEQYF. The CDR3 DNA is TGTGCCAGCAGCCGGGACAGGGAGGACGAGCAGTACTTC.

This clonotype was recorded at least ten times. V gene TRBV10-3 combines with J gene TRBJ2-5; 7 nucleotides agree with TRBD2. The V segment lost 11 bases and the J segment 7 bases; nucleotides outside the gene matches: 7. The CDR3 extends over 11 amino acids. Germline CDR1 ENHRY, CDR2 SYGVKD. CDR3 nucleotides: TGTGCCTCGGGAGGTTCAGGGACCCAGTACTTC. This gives the protein CASGGSGTQYF.

The V gene is TRBV20-1, the J gene TRBJ2-7, with a possible D match to TRBD1 (6 bases). The ends were cut back, 0 bases at V and 3 bases at J, with 21 bases in the middle. The CDR3 contains 17 residues. Germline V lookup: CDR1 DFQATT, CDR2 SNEGSKA (reference sequence). Here the CDR3 DNA reads TGCAGTGCTAGAGATTATCGTCGGCGACAGGCCCGCTACGAGCAGTACTTC. Its protein is CSARDYRRRQARYEQYF.

This rearrangement joins TRBV20-1 to TRBJ2-1; 8 nucleotides agree with TRBD2. CDR1 is DFQATT and CDR2 is SNEGSKA in the germline V gene (reference sequence). The length of the CDR3 is 12 residues. The V gene end was trimmed by 3 bases and the J gene end by 8 bases; junction bases not matched to a gene: 3. The CDR3 sequence: CSASPGRDEQFF. The CDR3 coding sequence is TGCAGTGCTAGCCCCGGGAGGGATGAGCAGTTCTTC.

This clonotype showed up many times. The rearrangement links TRBV6-2 or TRBV6-3 to TRBJ2-1; TRBD2 matches at 13 bases. The CDR3 consists of 14 residues. With V trimmed by 4 bases and J by 9 bases, 3 bases remained unmatched. The V gene's germline CDR1 is MNHEY and CDR2 SVGEGT. CDR3 sequence: CASSWTSGSGEQFF. As DNA, the CDR3 is TGTGCCAGCAGTTGGACTAGCGGGAGTGGTGAGCAGTTCTTC.

This rearrangement joins TRBV28 to TRBJ1-1; maybe TRBD1 (5 bases). The CDR3 loop spans 10 amino acids. V was pared by 7 bases and J by 9 bases, with 9 bases between. Germline V gene sequence: CDR1 MDHEN, CDR2 SYDVKM. CDR3 bases: TGTGCCAGCATCCGGGGGAAAGCTTTCTTT. Amino acids: CASIRGKAFF.

V is TRBV9 and J is TRBJ2-7; 7 nucleotides line up with TRBD1. V was pared by 2 bases and J by 2 bases, with 4 bases of the junction left unmatched. This CDR3 is 14 amino acids long. From germline, CDR1 is SGDLS and CDR2 YYNGEE. CDR3 in DNA: TGTGCCAGCAGCGTCAGAGGGACAGCCTACGAGCAGTACTTC. This translates into CASSVRGTAYEQYF.

This chain links TRBV5-1 with TRBJ2-1, with 14 bases fitting TRBD2. The CDR3 has 16 residues. With 0 bases clipped from V and 5 bases from J, the junction kept 1 base outside the gene matches. Germline V gives CDR1 SGHRS, CDR2 YFSETQ. CDR3 DNA sequence: TGCGCCAGCAGCTTGGGGGGACTAGCGGGAGACAATGAGCAGTTCTTC. Protein sequence: CASSLGGLAGDNEQFF.

Only a few counts were recorded for this clonotype. V and J are TRBV4-1 and TRBJ2-7, with TRBD2 matching over 12 bases. The CDR3 is made up of 15 amino acids. V lost 2 bases, J lost 3 bases, and 2 bases stayed unmatched. In germline, CDR1 is MGHRA, CDR2 YSYEKL. The CDR3 protein is CASSQRTSGVYEQYF. CDR3 coding DNA: TGCGCCAGCAGCCAACGGACTAGCGGGGTCTACGAGCAGTACTTC.

This clonotype turned up a few times. This chain joins TRBV5-1 and TRBJ2-2, with D possibly being TRBD1 (6 bases). CDR1 is SGHRS and CDR2 is YFSETQ in the germline V gene. This CDR3 region has 15 residues. Trimming took off 1 base at V and 6 bases at J, with 13 bases between the two ends. The CDR3 is CASSLLQGTAGELFF. The CDR3, as DNA: TGCGCCAGCAGCTTGTTACAGGGAACGGCCGGGGAGCTGTTTTTT.

This clonotype was observed a handful of times. The chain combines TRBV9 with TRBJ2-2; tentative D call: TRBD2 (6 bases). Germline V CDR1 and CDR2: SGDLS, YYNGEE. Trimming cost V 2 bases and J 5 bases, with 13 bases left between them. This CDR3 region has 15 residues. The DNA for the CDR3 is TGTGCCAGCAGCGTTGTGGGGACTCCAACCGGGGAGCTGTTTTTT. Encoded protein: CASSVVGTPTGELFF.

This clonotype was picked up a small number of times. The chain joins TRBV12-3 or TRBV12-4 to TRBJ2-7; tentative D call: TRBD2 (5 bases). The CDR3 is made up of 14 amino acids. V was pared by 3 bases and J by 3 bases, with 12 bases between. The CDR3 DNA follows: TGTGCCAGCAGTTTCGGGGTAAGGGTCTACGAGCAGTACTTC. This sequence encodes CASSFGVRVYEQYF.

The chain is built from TRBV20-1 and TRBJ2-3, with D possibly TRBD1 on 6 matching bases. CDR1 is DFQATT and CDR2 is SNEGSKA in the germline V gene (reference sequence). Between the trimmed V and J ends, which lost 1 base and 4 bases, there was a span of 12 bases. CDR3 length: 14 amino acids. The CDR3 coding sequence is TGCAGTGCTAGAGCCGGGGCAGGGGCAGATACGCAGTATTTT. This sequence encodes CSARAGAGADTQYF.